Included here is one T cell receptor (beta chain) sequence, with context. The antigen remains undetermined. The sample is drawn from a study of a mutant IDH1 vaccine in newly diagnosed glioma. Study as a whole: Either 4-6 weeks after radiotherapy alone or alongside temozolomide, vaccination was begun.

Time point specified: week 47, end of study. The content of each vaccine dose was 300 ug of mutant IDH1 20-mer peptide, and topical imiquimod accompanied it. Using immunoSEQ multiplex PCR, the repertoire was profiled, and TCRdb retains in-frame clones only, with some absent. The table has about 62,000 clones, around 83% seen once. V lost 3 bases, J lost 4 bases, and 9 bases stayed unmatched. The CDR3 has 16 residues. CDR1 SGHVS and CDR2 FQNEAQ come from the germline V gene. The rearrangement uses TRBV7-8 and TRBJ1-2; 9 positions agree with TRBD1. This material consisted of PBMCs, taken from a glioma patient whose treatment included an IDH1 peptide vaccine. The receptor comes from a man in his thirties or forties with glioma. CDR3 residues: CASSFIQGAVSYGYTF. The CDR3 nucleotides read TGTGCCAGCAGCTTCATACAGGGGGCTGTAAGCTATGGCTACACCTTC.